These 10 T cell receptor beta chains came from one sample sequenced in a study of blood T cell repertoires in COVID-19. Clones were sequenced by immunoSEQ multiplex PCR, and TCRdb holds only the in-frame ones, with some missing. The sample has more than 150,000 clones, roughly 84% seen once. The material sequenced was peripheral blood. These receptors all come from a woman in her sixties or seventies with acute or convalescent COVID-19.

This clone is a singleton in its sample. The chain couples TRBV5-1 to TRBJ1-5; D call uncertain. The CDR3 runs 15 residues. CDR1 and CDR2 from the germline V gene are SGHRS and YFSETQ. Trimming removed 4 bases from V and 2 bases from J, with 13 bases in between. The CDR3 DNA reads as TGCGCCAGCAGCGTTGGGCCGGAGGGCAATCAGCCCCAGCATTTT. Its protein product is CASSVGPEGNQPQHF.

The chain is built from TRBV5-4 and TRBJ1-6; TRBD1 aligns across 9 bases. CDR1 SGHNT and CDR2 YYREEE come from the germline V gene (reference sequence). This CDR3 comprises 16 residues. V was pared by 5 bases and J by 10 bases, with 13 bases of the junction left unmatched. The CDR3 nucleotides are TGTGCCAGCAGTTCGGGACAGGGTAAAGGGGGATCACCCCTCCACTTT. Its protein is CASSSGQGKGGSPLHF.

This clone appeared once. CDR3 region: CASSLELAGGLAKNIQYF. In DNA form, the CDR3 reads TGCGCCAGCAGCTTGGAGCTAGCGGGGGGCCTAGCCAAAAACATTCAGTACTTC. The chain couples TRBV5-1 to TRBJ2-4; TRBD2 aligns across 11 bases. Germline values: CDR1 SGHRS, CDR2 YFSETQ. The CDR3 length is 18 residues. V lost 0 bases and J lost 0; bases outside the gene matches: 5.

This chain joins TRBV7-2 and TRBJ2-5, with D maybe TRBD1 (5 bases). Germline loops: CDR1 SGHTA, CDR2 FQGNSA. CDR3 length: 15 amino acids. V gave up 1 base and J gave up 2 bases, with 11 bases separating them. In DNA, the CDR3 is TGTGCCAGCAGCTTAGTTGTGCAGGGTCAAGAGACCCAGTACTTC. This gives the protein CASSLVVQGQETQYF. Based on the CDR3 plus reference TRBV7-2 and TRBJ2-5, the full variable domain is GAGVSQSPSNKVTEKGKDVELRCDPISGHTALYWYRQSLGQGLEFLIYFQGNSAPDKSGLPSDRFSAERTGGSVSTLTIQRTQQEDSAVYLCASSLVVQGQETQYFGPGTRLLVL.

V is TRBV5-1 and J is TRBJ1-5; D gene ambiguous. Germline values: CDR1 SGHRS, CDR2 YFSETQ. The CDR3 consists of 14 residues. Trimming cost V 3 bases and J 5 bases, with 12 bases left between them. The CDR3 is CASSSTPGDQPQHF. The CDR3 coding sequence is TGCGCCAGCAGCTCGACCCCCGGGGATCAGCCCCAGCATTTT.

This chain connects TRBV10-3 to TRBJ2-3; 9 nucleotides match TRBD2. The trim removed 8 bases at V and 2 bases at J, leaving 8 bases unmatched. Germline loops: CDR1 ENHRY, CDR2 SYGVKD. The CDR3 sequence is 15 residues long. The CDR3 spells CAISSLAGLTDTQYF. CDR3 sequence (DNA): TGTGCCATCTCTAGCCTAGCGGGGCTCACAGATACGCAGTATTTT.

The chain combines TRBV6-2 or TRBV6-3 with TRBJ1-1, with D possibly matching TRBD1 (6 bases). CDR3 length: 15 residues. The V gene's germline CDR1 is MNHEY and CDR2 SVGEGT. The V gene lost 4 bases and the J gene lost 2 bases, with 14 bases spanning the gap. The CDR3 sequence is CASSSFPGGNTEAFF. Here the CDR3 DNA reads TGTGCCAGCAGTTCCTTCCCGGGGGGCAACACTGAAGCTTTCTTT.

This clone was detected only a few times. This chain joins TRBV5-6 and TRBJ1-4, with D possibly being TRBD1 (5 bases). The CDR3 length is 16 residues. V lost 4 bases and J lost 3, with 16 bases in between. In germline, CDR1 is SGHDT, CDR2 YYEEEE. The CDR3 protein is CASSGAAGQANEKLFF. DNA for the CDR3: TGTGCCAGCAGCGGCGCTGCGGGGCAGGCTAATGAAAAACTGTTTTTT.

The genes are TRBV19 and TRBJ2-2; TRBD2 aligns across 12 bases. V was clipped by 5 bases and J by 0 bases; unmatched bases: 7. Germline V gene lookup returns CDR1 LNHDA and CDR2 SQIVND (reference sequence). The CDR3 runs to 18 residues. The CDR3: CASSLRLAGDTNTGELFF. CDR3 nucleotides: TGTGCCAGTAGTCTCCGACTAGCGGGGGATACGAACACCGGGGAGCTGTTTTTT.

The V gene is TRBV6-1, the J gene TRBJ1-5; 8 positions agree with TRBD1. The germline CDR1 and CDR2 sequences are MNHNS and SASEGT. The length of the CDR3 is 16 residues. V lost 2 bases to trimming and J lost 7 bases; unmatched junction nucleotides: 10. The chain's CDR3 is CASSELRGQGLQPQHF. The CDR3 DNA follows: TGTGCCAGCAGTGAACTAAGAGGACAGGGTTTACAGCCCCAGCATTTT.